These 4 T cell receptor beta chains share one sample of origin, sequenced in a study of blood T cell repertoires in COVID-19 (dated by TCRdb to about 2020). The library was made by the immunoSEQ multiplex PCR assay. The clones in this table, taken by TCRdb from immuneACCESS, are in-frame only. Not every clone is retained; where verified, under half of the shortfall comes from an unresolved V gene, and the cause of the rest is unknown. Across this sample there are approximately 70,000 clones, with 72% seen only once. The ten largest clones represent approximately 50% of the sample. The specimen sequenced was PBMCs or T cells enriched from blood (not recorded which). These receptors all come from a woman aged 55-70 years who had been exposed to COVID-19.

V usage is TRBV7-8 and J usage is TRBJ2-2; 7 bases fit TRBD2. Germline lookup yields CDR1 SGHVS and CDR2 FQNEAQ. After removal of 5 bases from V and 1 base from J, the junction contained 7 bases not matched to a gene. The CDR3 is 16 amino acids. The CDR3 DNA is TGTGCCAGCAGCATTAGCGGGCCTTTGAACACCGGGGAGCTGTTTTTT. Protein: CASSISGPLNTGELFF.

V is TRBV7-2 and J is TRBJ2-1; 7 nucleotides match TRBD2. CDR1 is SGHTA and CDR2 is FQGNSA in the germline V gene. V lost 5 bases and J lost 8; bases outside the gene matches: 9. The CDR3 consists of 14 residues. The CDR3 region is CASSPQAGDHEQFF. Here the CDR3 DNA reads TGTGCCAGCAGCCCCCAGGCGGGAGACCATGAGCAGTTCTTC.

This clone was counted a few times. CDR3 amino acids: CSASFYSPLHF. The DNA of the CDR3 is TGCAGTGCCTCTTTTTATTCACCCCTCCACTTT. This sequence joins TRBV20-1 and TRBJ1-6, with unresolved D. The V end lost 6 bases, the J end lost 8 bases, and 8 bases lay between the germline ends. CDR3 length: 11 residues. Germline assignment: CDR1 DFQATT and CDR2 SNEGSKA (reference sequence).

The CDR3 region is CASSRDRVSGGELFF. The DNA of the CDR3 is TGTGCCAGCAGCCGAGACAGGGTGTCAGGCGGGGAGCTGTTTTTT. The chain recombines TRBV3-1 (or the pseudogene TRBV3-2) with TRBJ2-2, with TRBD1 matching 7 bases. J was trimmed by 7 bases and V by 4 bases; bases with no gene match: 9. The CDR3 consists of 15 residues. CDR1 is LGHDT and CDR2 is YNNKEL in the germline V gene (reference sequence).